The rows below give T cell receptor beta chains drawn from one sample of a study of blood T cell repertoires in COVID-19. Assay used: immunoSEQ multiplex PCR; TCRdb lists only in-frame clones, some missing. The top ten clones hold roughly 13% of a sample with roughly 160,000 clones, roughly 88% of them seen once. Specimen: PBMCs or T cells enriched from blood (not recorded which). Receptors were obtained from an older woman who had recovered from COVID-19. The CDR3 runs from the conserved cysteine through the conserved F or W. The D gene is left open where the match is weak. Only part of the rows carry a size: once, few, many, or a class if the clone is expanded.

j_call v_call d_call clone_size cdr3_aa cdr3_nt
TRBJ2-7 TRBV4-1 TRBD2 NA CASSPPPQGLAYEQYF TGCGCCAGCAGCCCCCCTCCCCAGGGACTAGCTTACGAGCAGTACTTC
TRBJ1-1 TRBV5-1 TRBD1 NA CASSSTGGASLGAFF TGCGCCAGCAGCTCGACAGGGGGCGCATCCTTAGGGGCTTTCTTT
TRBJ2-7 TRBV4-2 TRBD1 NA CASSPGQGVYEQYF TGTGCCAGCAGCCCTGGACAGGGAGTCTACGAGCAGTACTTC
TRBJ2-2 TRBV3-1/TRBV3-2 NA NA CASSHRGQLVAGELFF TGTGCCAGCAGCCATCGAGGTCAACTAGTCGCCGGGGAGCTGTTTTTT
TRBJ1-4 TRBV20-1 NA NA CSASSQDEKLFF TGCAGTGCTAGTTCCCAGGATGAAAAACTGTTTTTT
TRBJ2-2 TRBV11-2 TRBD2 once CASKESSGRAGGELFF TGTGCCAGCAAGGAATCTAGCGGGAGGGCCGGAGGGGAGCTGTTTTTT
TRBJ2-1 TRBV7-9 NA NA CASSQGPNEQFF TGTGCCAGCAGCCAGGGCCCCAATGAGCAGTTCTTC
TRBJ1-4 TRBV5-1 TRBD1 NA CASSFSGQGAEKLFF TGCGCCAGCAGCTTTTCGGGACAGGGGGCCGAAAAACTGTTTTTT
TRBJ1-4 TRBV9 NA once CASSVEATNEKLFF TGTGCCAGCAGCGTAGAAGCCACTAATGAAAAACTGTTTTTT
TRBJ2-6 TRBV2 TRBD1 NA CASSGFGRAGGTSGANVLTF TGTGCCAGCAGTGGGTTCGGTCGGGCAGGGGGCACCTCTGGGGCCAACGTCCTGACTTTC
TRBJ2-2 TRBV5-1 NA NA CASSPNRDTGELFF TGCGCCAGCAGCCCCAACAGGGACACCGGGGAGCTGTTTTTT
TRBJ1-5 TRBV19 NA NA CASSIGTSHSNQPQHF TGTGCCAGTAGTATAGGGACATCGCATAGCAATCAGCCCCAGCATTTT
TRBJ1-1 TRBV2 TRBD1 NA CASVTDRADTEAFF TGTGCCAGCGTGACGGACAGGGCGGACACTGAAGCTTTCTTT
TRBJ1-6 TRBV3-1/TRBV3-2 NA NA CASSQPQANSPLHF TGTGCCAGCAGCCAGCCTCAGGCAAATTCACCCCTCCACTTT
TRBJ1-5 TRBV2 TRBD1 NA CASSGQGWDQPQHF TGTGCCAGCAGTGGACAGGGCTGGGATCAGCCCCAGCATTTT
TRBJ2-7 TRBV5-1 NA NA CASSLGGSAGKGNEQYF TGCGCCAGCAGCCTCGGGGGTTCGGCAGGGAAGGGAAACGAGCAGTACTTC
TRBJ2-7 TRBV30 NA few CAWRGRRYPYEQYF TGTGCCTGGAGGGGGCGCCGGTATCCCTACGAGCAGTACTTC
TRBJ2-3 TRBV11-2 TRBD2 NA CASSPSGRKYTQYF TGTGCCAGCAGCCCTAGCGGGAGAAAATATACGCAGTATTTT
TRBJ1-2 TRBV5-1 TRBD1 NA CASKEGGPYGYTF TGCGCCAGCAAAGAAGGGGGCCCCTATGGCTACACCTTC
TRBJ1-5 TRBV18 NA NA CASSPTRGINQPQHF TGTGCCAGCTCACCTACGCGGGGCATTAATCAGCCCCAGCATTTT
TRBJ2-7 TRBV10-3 NA once CAIRGDNTYEQYF TGTGCCATCAGGGGGGACAATACCTACGAGCAGTACTTC
TRBJ2-2 TRBV7-3 NA NA CASSSQPYTGELFF TGTGCCAGCAGCTCACAACCGTATACCGGGGAGCTGTTTTTT
TRBJ1-2 TRBV19 TRBD1 NA CASSISGTVQYGYTF TGTGCCAGTAGTATTTCGGGGACAGTCCAGTATGGCTACACCTTC
TRBJ1-2 TRBV7-8 TRBD1 NA CASSRDLPGQATNFGGYTF TGTGCCAGCAGCCGAGACCTTCCGGGACAGGCAACAAATTTCGGTGGCTACACCTTC
TRBJ2-6 TRBV14 TRBD1 NA CASSLLDRGYLSGANVLTF TGTGCCAGCAGCCTACTGGACAGGGGGTATTTATCTGGGGCCAACGTCCTGACTTTC
TRBJ1-3 TRBV28 NA NA CASSLSGESGNTIYF TGTGCCAGCAGTTTATCGGGGGAATCTGGAAACACCATATATTTT
TRBJ2-1 TRBV7-9 TRBD2 once CASSLWLRGEGGEQFF TGTGCCAGCAGCTTATGGCTGCGGGGGGAAGGGGGTGAGCAGTTCTTC
TRBJ2-5 TRBV5-6 NA NA CASSPDMKQETQYF TGTGCCAGCAGCCCCGACATGAAACAAGAGACCCAGTACTTC
TRBJ1-4 TRBV10-2 TRBD1 NA CASSGPGQDGSEKLFF TGCGCCAGCAGCGGACCGGGACAGGATGGGAGTGAAAAACTGTTTTTT
TRBJ1-6 TRBV5-1 TRBD1 NA CASSLGQGFYSPLHF TGCGCCAGCAGCTTGGGACAGGGTTTTTATTCACCCCTCCACTTT
TRBJ2-5 TRBV10-3 TRBD2 NA CAIRNSGDVQETQYF TGTGCCATCAGAAATAGCGGGGATGTTCAAGAGACCCAGTACTTC
TRBJ1-5 TRBV6-1 NA NA CASSEGGAYSQPQHF TGTGCCAGCAGTGAAGGGGGCGCCTATAGCCAGCCCCAGCATTTT
TRBJ1-1 TRBV5-8 NA NA CASSLILDSRGGTEAFF TGTGCCAGCAGCTTGATCCTGGACAGTCGCGGCGGCACTGAAGCTTTCTTT
TRBJ2-1 TRBV21-1 NA NA CASTYRDREVGEQFF TGTGCCAGCACCTACCGGGACAGGGAGGTTGGTGAGCAGTTCTTC
TRBJ2-2 TRBV5-1 TRBD2 NA CASSGTSGISTGELFF TGCGCCAGCAGCGGGACTAGCGGGATAAGCACCGGGGAGCTGTTTTTT